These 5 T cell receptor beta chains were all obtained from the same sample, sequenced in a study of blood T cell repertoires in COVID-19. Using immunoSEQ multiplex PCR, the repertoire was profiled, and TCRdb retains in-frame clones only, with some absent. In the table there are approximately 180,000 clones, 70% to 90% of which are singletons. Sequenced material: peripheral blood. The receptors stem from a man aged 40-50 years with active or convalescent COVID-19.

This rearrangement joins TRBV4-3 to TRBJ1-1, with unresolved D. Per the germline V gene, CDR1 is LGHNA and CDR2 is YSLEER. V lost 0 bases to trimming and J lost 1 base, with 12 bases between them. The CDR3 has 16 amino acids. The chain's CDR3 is CASSQDHTGWNTEAFF. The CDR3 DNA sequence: TGCGCCAGCAGCCAAGATCATACGGGATGGAACACTGAAGCTTTCTTT.

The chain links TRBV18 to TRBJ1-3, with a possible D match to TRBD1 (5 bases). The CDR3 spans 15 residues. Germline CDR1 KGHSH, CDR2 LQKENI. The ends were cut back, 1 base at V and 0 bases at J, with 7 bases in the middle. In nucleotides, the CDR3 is TGTGCCAGCTCACCACTAGGGGACTCTGGAAACACCATATATTTT. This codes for CASSPLGDSGNTIYF. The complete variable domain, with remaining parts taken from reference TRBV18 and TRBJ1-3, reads NAGVMQNPRHLVRRRGQEARLRCSPMKGHSHVYWYRQLPEEGLKFMVYLQKENIIDESGMPKERFSAEFPKEGPSILRIQQVVRGDSAAYFCASSPLGDSGNTIYFGEGSWLTVV.

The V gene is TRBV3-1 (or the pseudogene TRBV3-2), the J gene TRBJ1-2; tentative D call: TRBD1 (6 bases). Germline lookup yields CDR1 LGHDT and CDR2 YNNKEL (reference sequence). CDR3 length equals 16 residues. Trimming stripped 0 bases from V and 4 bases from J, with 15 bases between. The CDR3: CASSQDLRGRGYGYTF. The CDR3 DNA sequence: TGTGCCAGCAGCCAAGATCTGCGGGGGCGCGGCTATGGCTACACCTTC.

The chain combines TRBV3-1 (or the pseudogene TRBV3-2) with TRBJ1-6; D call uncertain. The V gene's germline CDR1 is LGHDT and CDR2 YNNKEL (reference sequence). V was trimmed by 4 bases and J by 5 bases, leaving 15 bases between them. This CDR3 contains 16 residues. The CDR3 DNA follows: TGTGCCAGCAGCCTCCACCTCCGGGTCGATAATTCACCCCTCCACTTT. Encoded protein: CASSLHLRVDNSPLHF.

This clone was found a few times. The CDR3 DNA is TGTGCCAGCAGTAAGCTGGGCACAGATACGCAGTATTTT. As protein: CASSKLGTDTQYF. The chain links TRBV2 to TRBJ2-3, with D hard to call. V dropped 5 bases and J dropped 1 base, with 7 bases sitting between them. This CDR3 has 13 amino acids. The germline V gene encodes CDR1 SNHLY and CDR2 FYNNEI.